Shown below are 17 T cell receptor beta chains from a single sample sequenced in a study of shared clonotypes between healthy human individuals (dated by TCRdb to 2019 to 2021). The library came from the immunoSEQ multiplex PCR assay. This is the immuneACCESS table as TCRdb keeps it, with only in-frame sequences that have V and J called. A part of the clones is gone; compared with another copy, unresolved V genes explain less than half, and the rest is unexplained. In all, the sample holds some 2,500,000 clones, and more than 85% of those were seen once. More than 0.35% of the sample goes to the ten largest clones. Sequencing was performed on naive CD4+ T cells from PBMCs. Interpreted using the paper, the cell subset or site label stands for: CD45RA+ positively selected. These receptors were taken from a young man in good health. Some clones in this sample may be carry-over from other donors' samples.

V usage is TRBV11-2 and J usage is TRBJ2-7, with a tentative D call TRBD2 (6 bases). This CDR3 has 14 amino acids. Germline-derived CDR1 and CDR2 are SGHAT and FQNNGV. V was trimmed by 2 bases and J by 6 bases, leaving 14 bases between them. The CDR3 protein is CASSLRAGSSEQYF. CDR3 sequence (DNA): TGTGCCAGCAGCTTAAGGGCGGGATCCAGCGAGCAGTACTTC.

The rearrangement links TRBV29-1 to TRBJ2-4; 9 bases map to TRBD1. This CDR3 has 14 amino acids. Unmatched junction bases numbered 10, after V lost 4 bases and J lost 9 bases. Germline loops: CDR1 SQVTM, CDR2 ANQGSEA. CDR3 in DNA: TGCAGCGTTGGCCCGGGACAGGGAATTTCCATTCAGTACTTC. Its protein is CSVGPGQGISIQYF.

V is TRBV7-3 and J is TRBJ2-7, with a possible D match to TRBD2 (6 bases). Deletions cut 10 bases from V and 2 bases from J, with 21 bases between. This CDR3 comprises 15 residues. Germline V gene data show CDR1 as SGHTA and CDR2 as FQGTGA. The CDR3 here is CATPTVGGTTYEQYF. The CDR3 DNA follows: TGTGCCACCCCTACGGTGGGAGGTACCACCTACGAGCAGTACTTC.

This sequence joins TRBV10-1 and TRBJ2-2; 7 nucleotides agree with TRBD1. V lost 5 bases and J lost 4; bases outside the gene matches: 4. The CDR3 contains 14 residues. The V gene's germline CDR1 is WNHNN and CDR2 SYGVQD (reference sequence). CDR3 in DNA: TGCGCCAGCAGTAGGGACAGAGGCACCGGGGAGCTGTTTTTT. Translating gives CASSRDRGTGELFF.

This sequence joins TRBV28 and TRBJ2-7; no clear D. Trimming removed 5 bases at V and 1 base at J, with 12 bases between. This CDR3 comprises 14 residues. Per the germline V gene, CDR1 is MDHEN and CDR2 is SYDVKM. The CDR3, as DNA: TGTGCCAGCAGTACTCCGAGCAGGTCCTACGAGCAGTACTTC. Protein product: CASSTPSRSYEQYF. The whole variable domain, filled in from reference TRBV28 and TRBJ2-7, reads DVKVTQSSRYLVKRTGEKVFLECVQDMDHENMFWYRQDPGLGLRLIYFSYDVKMKEKGDIPEGYSVSREKKERFSLILESASTNQTSMYLCASSTPSRSYEQYFGPGTRLTVT.

Remarks on this clone: Germline and junction disagree at one end, which may indicate a read error. V and J are TRBV5-1 and TRBJ2-2; D unclear. This CDR3 has 15 amino acids. The germline gives CDR1 SGHRS, CDR2 YFSETQ. CDR3 region: CASTLDRPNTGELFF. CDR3 DNA sequence: TGCGCCAGCACCTTGGACCGGCCGAACACCGGGGAGCTGTTTTTT.

The V and J genes are TRBV7-9 and TRBJ2-5; D possibly corresponds to TRBD1 (5 bases). This CDR3 has 15 amino acids. Germline V CDR1 and CDR2: SEHNR, FQNEAQ (reference sequence). The germline V and J ends were trimmed by 4 bases and 4 bases, with 16 bases remaining between them. The CDR3 loop reads CASSSSKRGPETQYF. CDR3 nucleotide sequence: TGTGCCAGCAGCTCTAGTAAAAGGGGTCCAGAGACCCAGTACTTC.

Comment on this clone: The sample contains more than one DNA sequence encoding this CDR3. This chain links TRBV18 with TRBJ2-5; no clear D. This CDR3 has 13 residues. The V end was cut by 6 bases, the J end by 1 base, with 9 bases between. Germline assignment: CDR1 KGHSH and CDR2 LQKENI. The CDR3 loop is CASSPNFQETQYF. CDR3 bases: TGTGCCAGCTCCCCCAACTTCCAAGAGACCCAGTACTTC.

V is TRBV11-2 and J is TRBJ1-2, with D perhaps TRBD1 (5 bases). Trimming removed 0 bases at V and 8 bases at J, with 7 bases between. This CDR3 comprises 12 residues. Germline loops: CDR1 SGHAT, CDR2 FQNNGV. Here the CDR3 DNA reads TGTGCCAGCAGCTTAGAAGGGGTCGGCTACACCTTC. It translates to CASSLEGVGYTF.

The CDR3 loop is CASSETGTNEKLFF. The DNA of the CDR3 is TGTGCCAGTAGTGAGACAGGGACTAATGAAAAACTGTTTTTT. V gene TRBV19 combines with J gene TRBJ1-4, with 7 bases identical to TRBD1. The CDR3 has 14 amino acids. CDR1 and CDR2 from the germline V gene are LNHDA and SQIVND (reference sequence). V shed 5 bases and J 2 bases; nucleotides not matched to a gene: 2.

This clone was observed once. The chain combines TRBV6-5 with TRBJ1-1, with D maybe TRBD1 (6 bases). The V end was cut by 6 bases, the J end by 1 base, with 12 bases between. CDR3 size: 14 residues. CDR1 is MNHEY, CDR2 SVGAGI, per germline. The CDR3 sequence: CASRPTGRNTEAFF. CDR3 coding DNA: TGTGCCAGCAGACCGACAGGAAGGAACACTGAAGCTTTCTTT.

As to this clone: Other DNA sequences of this sample code for an identical CDR3. The chain uses TRBV9 and TRBJ1-3; possibly TRBD1 for D (5 bases). The CDR3 is 16 amino acids. The germline CDR1 and CDR2 sequences are SGDLS and YYNGEE. Trimming pared 2 bases from V and 0 bases from J, leaving 12 bases between. Here the CDR3 DNA reads TGTGCCAGCAGCGTGAGAGGGGATAGCTCTGGAAACACCATATATTTT. This encodes CASSVRGDSSGNTIYF.

The V call is TRBV28, the J call TRBJ1-1; the D gene is possibly TRBD1 (5 bases). Germline V gene sequence: CDR1 MDHEN, CDR2 SYDVKM. Trimming stripped 7 bases from V and 6 bases from J, with 21 bases between. CDR3 length equals 15 residues. The CDR3 DNA follows: TGTGCCAGCACCTCATTGACAGCCAGCACGGCTGAAGCTTTCTTT. Residues: CASTSLTASTAEAFF.

This chain links TRBV7-9 with TRBJ2-1, with 7 bases fitting TRBD2. Germline assignment: CDR1 SEHNR and CDR2 FQNEAQ (reference sequence). The trim removed 5 bases at V and 8 bases at J, leaving 6 bases unmatched. This CDR3 is 13 amino acids long. For the CDR3, the DNA is TGTGCCAGCAGCCCTGTTGCGGGGGATGAGCAGTTCTTC. It specifies CASSPVAGDEQFF.

The chain couples TRBV7-3 to TRBJ2-5; 8 bases line up with TRBD1. The V gene's germline CDR1 is SGHTA and CDR2 FQGTGA. This CDR3 has 15 amino acids. J lost 3 bases, V lost 5 bases, and 8 bases had no gene match. CDR3 amino acids: CASSILPGQEETQYF. The CDR3, as DNA: TGTGCCAGCAGCATTCTTCCGGGACAGGAAGAGACCCAGTACTTC.

This clone has a handful of counts. The chain combines TRBV6-5 with TRBJ2-2; 10 bases line up with TRBD1. V lost 2 bases and J lost 6; bases outside the gene matches: 3. Germline V gene lookup returns CDR1 MNHEY and CDR2 SVGAGI. The CDR3 consists of 15 residues. The CDR3 protein is CASSYRTGGSGELFF. The CDR3 bases are TGTGCCAGCAGTTACCGGACAGGGGGTTCCGGGGAGCTGTTTTTT.

The chain links TRBV6-1 to TRBJ1-1; the D is unclear. The germline gives CDR1 MNHNS, CDR2 SASEGT. The CDR3 length is 12 residues. The V gene lost 5 bases and the J gene lost 4 bases, with 8 bases spanning the gap. The CDR3 reads CASSFSSTEAFF. DNA of the CDR3: TGTGCCAGCAGTTTTTCCTCCACTGAAGCTTTCTTT.